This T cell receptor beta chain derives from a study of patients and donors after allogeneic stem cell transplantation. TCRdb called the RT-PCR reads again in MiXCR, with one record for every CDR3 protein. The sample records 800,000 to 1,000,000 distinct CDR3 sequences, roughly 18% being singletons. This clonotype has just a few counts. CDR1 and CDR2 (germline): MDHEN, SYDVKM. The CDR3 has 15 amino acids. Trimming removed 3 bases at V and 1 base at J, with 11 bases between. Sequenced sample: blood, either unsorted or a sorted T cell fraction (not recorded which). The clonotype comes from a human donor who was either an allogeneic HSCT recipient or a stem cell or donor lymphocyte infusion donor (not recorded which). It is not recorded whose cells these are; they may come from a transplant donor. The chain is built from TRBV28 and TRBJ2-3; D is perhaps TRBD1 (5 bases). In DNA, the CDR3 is TGTGCCAGCAGTTTTATTGTGGGGCGCACAGATACGCAGTATTTT. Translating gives CASSFIVGRTDTQYF.